Presented here are 29 T cell receptor beta chains from one specimen sequenced in a study of post-analysis software for immune sequencing data. General observations from the study: Patients used four to six TRBV segments, including TRBV5-6, TRBV5-1 and TRBV20-1, more often than controls.

Their antigens are not known. Every TCR beta cDNA library bore unique molecular identifiers. TCRdb itself ran the PCR reads through MiXCR, one entry per CDR3 protein. The data show some 240,000 distinct CDR3 sequences, 30% to 45% seen once. The sequencing input was blood. The receptors come from a girl between 5 and 17 years old with multiple sclerosis.

Note on this clonotype: A much larger clone differs from this one at a single base, so this may be a read error. V usage is TRBV25-1 and J usage is TRBJ2-1; 8 bases are a match to TRBD2. Germline V gene lookup returns CDR1 MGHDK and CDR2 SYGVNS. CDR3 length equals 16 residues. The ends lost 2 bases at V and 4 bases at J; junction bases unmatched: 7. The CDR3, as DNA: TGTGCCAGCAGTGAAACGGGCGGGAGGATTTACAATGAGCAGTTCTTC. Amino acid sequence: CASSETGGRIYNEQFF. The whole variable domain, filled in from reference TRBV25-1 and TRBJ2-1, reads EADIYQTPRYLVIGTGKKITLECSQTMGHDKMYWYQQDPGMELHLIHYSYGVNSTEKGDLSSESTVSRIRTEHFPLTLESARPSHTSQYLCASSETGGRIYNEQFFGPGTRLTVL.

This clonotype showed up many times. The chain uses TRBV7-2 and TRBJ1-2; 7 nucleotides line up with TRBD1. The V gene's germline CDR1 is SGHTA and CDR2 FQGNSA. J lost 4 bases, V lost 5 bases, and 7 bases had no gene match. CDR3 length equals 14 residues. The CDR3 DNA sequence: TGTGCCAGCAGCCTCGGGGACAGCGGCTATGGCTACACCTTC. Encoded protein: CASSLGDSGYGYTF.

This clonotype was counted many times. This chain connects TRBV4-3 to TRBJ2-5; 8 nucleotides align to TRBD2. Germline CDR1 and CDR2: LGHNA and YSLEER. Trimming removed 2 bases from V and 5 bases from J; junction bases left unmatched: 7. This CDR3 is built from 15 residues. The CDR3 DNA sequence: TGCGCCAGCAGCCAAACGAGCGGGAGAGGGGAGACCCAGTACTTC. It translates to CASSQTSGRGETQYF.

As concerns this clonotype: A read error may be the cause here, since a much bigger clone is one base away. The gene calls are TRBV27 and TRBJ1-2; the D is unclear. Germline CDR1 and CDR2: MNHEY and SMNVEV (reference sequence). This CDR3 is built from 13 residues. V was cut by 6 bases and J by 5 bases, with 13 bases left in between. The DNA for the CDR3 is TGTGCCAGCAGGGCTCGGGATGAATATGGCTACACCTTC. This gives the protein CASRARDEYGYTF.

For the CDR3, the DNA is TGCAGTGCTATAGGACAGGGAAACGAGCAGTACTTC. Its protein is CSAIGQGNEQYF. The V and J genes are TRBV20-1 and TRBJ2-7; 8 bases match TRBD1. V lost 4 bases to trimming and J lost 5 bases; unmatched junction nucleotides: 4. Germline V gives CDR1 DFQATT, CDR2 SNEGSKA (reference sequence). This CDR3 contains 12 residues.

This clonotype was counted many times. The genes are TRBV20-1 and TRBJ2-3; no definite D call. Germline values: CDR1 DFQATT, CDR2 SNEGSKA (reference sequence). The CDR3 runs to 15 residues. Trimming took off 0 bases at V and 2 bases at J, with 12 bases between the two ends. CDR3 region: CSARDLLETTDTQYF. CDR3 coding DNA: TGCAGTGCTAGAGATCTTCTGGAGACCACAGATACGCAGTATTTT.

This clonotype was seen ten or more times. V usage is TRBV12-3 or TRBV12-4 and J usage is TRBJ1-5, with 9 bases matching TRBD1. V lost 5 bases to trimming and J lost 0 bases; unmatched junction nucleotides: 8. The CDR3 extends over 17 amino acids. CDR3 nucleotides: TGTGCCAGCAGTGCCGGGACAGGGCGTTATAGCAATCAGCCCCAGCATTTT. Protein product: CASSAGTGRYSNQPQHF.

In its sample, this clonotype was seen a few times. A read error may explain this, as a much larger clone is one base away. This chain uses TRBV28 with TRBJ2-1, with a possible D match to TRBD2 (6 bases). V lost 8 bases, J lost 10 bases, and 24 bases lay in between. Germline V CDR1 and CDR2: MDHEN, SYDVKM. The CDR3 extends over 15 amino acids. The CDR3 bases are TGTGCCAGCGGCATGGAGGAGGGCGTCCCGCGCGAGCAGTTCTTC. The encoded protein is CASGMEEGVPREQFF.

To note about this clonotype: A much bigger clone sits one base away, suggesting this may be a read error. The CDR3 loop is CVSSLGGGDEQYF. The CDR3 region has the DNA TGTGTCAGCAGCTTAGGAGGGGGCGACGAGCAGTACTTC. This chain links TRBV7-9 with TRBJ2-7, with D perhaps matching TRBD1 (7 bases). CDR3 size: 13 residues. Germline V gene data show CDR1 as SEHNR and CDR2 as FQNEAQ (reference sequence).

This chain uses TRBV30 with TRBJ2-1; D ambiguous. CDR1 and CDR2 from the germline V gene are GTSNPN and SVGIG (reference sequence). The CDR3 consists of 15 residues. Trimming stripped 1 base from V and 7 bases from J, with 17 bases between. In DNA form, the CDR3 reads TGTGCCTGGAGTGGGGGTCGTCGTCAACGGAATGAGCAGTTCTTC. Its translation is CAWSGGRRQRNEQFF.

This clonotype appeared many times. The V and J genes are TRBV4-2 and TRBJ2-1; 7 bases map to TRBD2. CDR1 is LGHNA, CDR2 YNFKEQ, per germline. J was trimmed by 0 bases and V by 2 bases; bases with no gene match: 1. The CDR3 is made up of 15 amino acids. The CDR3 nucleotides are TGTGCCAGCAGCCAACTAGCGGACTCCTACAATGAGCAGTTCTTC. Amino acid sequence: CASSQLADSYNEQFF.

The chain links TRBV19 to TRBJ1-1; D is undetermined. The CDR3 has 18 amino acids. V dropped 3 bases and J dropped 0 bases, with 20 bases sitting between them. Germline CDR1 is LNHDA and CDR2 is SQIVND (reference sequence). The CDR3, as DNA: TGTGCCAGTAGTATCTCCGGGCCATCCACGGGCTTGAACACTGAAGCTTTCTTT. Its translation is CASSISGPSTGLNTEAFF.

This clonotype was counted ten times or more. This chain joins TRBV4-1 and TRBJ2-3; no firm D call. Trimming left V 1 base short and J 5 bases short, with 10 bases between. This CDR3 comprises 14 residues. CDR1 MGHRA and CDR2 YSYEKL come from the germline V gene. The CDR3 region is CASSQASGGDTQYF. In nucleotides, the CDR3 is TGCGCCAGCAGCCAAGCTAGTGGCGGAGATACGCAGTATTTT.

This clonotype was picked up many times. This chain joins TRBV2 and TRBJ2-6; D is unresolved. The germline V and J ends were trimmed by 4 bases and 5 bases, with 6 bases remaining between them. Germline loops: CDR1 SNHLY, CDR2 FYNNEI. The CDR3 consists of 13 residues. The CDR3 loop reads CASSVSWANVLTF. Here the CDR3 DNA reads TGTGCCAGCAGTGTCAGCTGGGCCAACGTCCTGACTTTC. Full variable domain (outside the CDR3, taken from reference TRBV2 and TRBJ2-6): EPEVTQTPSHQVTQMGQEVILRCVPISNHLYFYWYRQILGQKVEFLVSFYNNEISEKSEIFDDQFSVERPDGSNFTLKIRSTKLEDSAMYFCASSVSWANVLTFGAGSRLTVL.

As to this clonotype: Germline and junction disagree at one end, which may indicate a read error. The gene calls are TRBV20-1 and TRBJ2-1; D is unresolved. CDR1 and CDR2 (germline): DFQATT, SNEGSKA (reference sequence). CDR3 length: 12 amino acids. The CDR3 reads CRARDQRAEQFF. Written as DNA, the CDR3 is TGCAGGGCTAGAGATCAGCGAGCCGAGCAGTTCTTC.

This clonotype appeared many times. This chain links TRBV4-1 with TRBJ1-1, with D tentatively TRBD1 (5 bases). This CDR3 region has 13 residues. V lost 4 bases and J 6 bases, leaving 12 bases between the germline ends. CDR1 is MGHRA, CDR2 YSYEKL, per germline. The CDR3 loop is CASSPSDKAEAFF. CDR3 nucleotides: TGCGCCAGCAGCCCATCGGACAAGGCTGAAGCTTTCTTT.

This clonotype was seen a few times. The chain carries TRBV4-1 and TRBJ1-2; TRBD1 is a possible D gene (5 bases). The V gene's germline CDR1 is MGHRA and CDR2 YSYEKL. V was cut by 0 bases and J by 12 bases, with 11 bases left in between. This CDR3 has 12 amino acids. CDR3 DNA sequence: TGCGCCAGCAGCCAAGAGGGGACGAGGAACACCTTC. This gives the protein CASSQEGTRNTF.

The CDR3, as DNA: TGTGCCAGCAGTCCGATACAGGGAGGTAATTCACCCCTCCACTTT. It yields the protein CASSPIQGGNSPLHF. V is TRBV28 and J is TRBJ1-6; a possible D gene is TRBD1 (6 bases). The CDR3 has 15 residues. The ends were cut back, 5 bases at V and 6 bases at J, with 14 bases in the middle. Germline V gives CDR1 MDHEN, CDR2 SYDVKM.

The sample holds many counts of this clonotype. With a much larger clone just one base away, this may be a read error. The CDR3 DNA reads TGCAGCGTTGGCAGGGGAGAGGGCACTGAAGCTTTCTTT. Protein sequence: CSVGRGEGTEAFF. The rearrangement uses TRBV29-1 and TRBJ1-1, with D tentatively TRBD1 (6 bases). V lost 4 bases and J 4 bases, leaving 13 bases between the germline ends. The V gene's germline CDR1 is SQVTM and CDR2 ANQGSEA. CDR3 length equals 13 residues.

The V call is TRBV5-1, the J call TRBJ2-5; 8 bases are a match to TRBD1. The CDR3 totals 14 residues. Looked up from germline, CDR1 is SGHRS and CDR2 is YFSETQ. J was trimmed by 5 bases and V by 4 bases; bases with no gene match: 7. The CDR3 protein is CASSQGQVEETQYF. The CDR3 DNA is TGCGCCAGCAGCCAGGGACAGGTTGAGGAGACCCAGTACTTC.

As concerns this clonotype: A single base separates this from a much larger clone, so it may be a read error. J is TRBJ2-3 and V is TRBV28; 9 bases are shared with TRBD1. The CDR3 is 18 residues long. Germline assignment: CDR1 MDHEN and CDR2 SYDVKM. CDR3 amino acids: CVSSSYRTGTGPTDTQYF. CDR3 DNA sequence: TGTGTCAGCAGTTCGTATAGGACAGGGACAGGGCCCACAGATACGCAGTATTTT.

Remarks on this clonotype: Given a much more abundant clone one base away, this may be a read error. The gene calls are TRBV7-2 and TRBJ2-7; possible D gene TRBD2, 5 bases. The CDR3 is made up of 14 amino acids. Germline V CDR1 and CDR2: SGHTA, FQGNSA. CDR3 amino acids: CASSLVGGLYGQYF. The CDR3, as DNA: TGTGCCAGCAGCTTAGTAGGAGGCTTGTACGGGCAGTACTTC.

This clonotype was counted once. A read error may explain this, as a much larger clone is one base away. The chain joins TRBV2 to TRBJ2-4; D is undetermined. Germline CDR1 is SNHLY and CDR2 is FYNNEI. CDR3 length: 11 amino acids. Written as DNA, the CDR3 is TGTGGCAGCAGCGTAAAAAACATTCAGTACTTC. Amino acid sequence: CGSSVKNIQYF.

Regarding this clonotype: It may be a read error: a sequence one base away is much more abundant. This chain joins TRBV20-1 and TRBJ2-1; 7 nucleotides agree with TRBD2. Germline V gene data show CDR1 as DFQATT and CDR2 as SNEGSKA (reference sequence). The CDR3 extends over 15 amino acids. The CDR3: CGASGRTGGHNEQFF. For the CDR3, the DNA is TGCGGTGCTAGCGGTCGGACGGGAGGACACAATGAGCAGTTCTTC.

This clonotype was seen many times. The chain is built from TRBV12-3 or TRBV12-4 and TRBJ1-6, with 9 bases matching TRBD1. This CDR3 has 13 residues. After removal of 7 bases from V and 7 bases from J, the junction contained 2 bases not matched to a gene. The CDR3 here is CASKGTGNSPLHF. CDR3 coding DNA: TGTGCCAGCAAGGGGACAGGGAATTCACCCCTCCACTTT.

In this sample, this clonotype turned up many times. The chain has TRBV29-1 and TRBJ2-3; 7 bases line up with TRBD2. Germline CDR1 is SQVTM and CDR2 is ANQGSEA. J gave up 5 bases and V 5 bases, and 7 bases lay outside the gene matches. This CDR3 region has 13 residues. The CDR3 DNA follows: TGCAGCGTTCGGTCTAGCGGAGGAGATACGCAGTATTTT. Amino acid sequence: CSVRSSGGDTQYF.

This clonotype was detected a few times. The rearrangement joins TRBV7-8 to TRBJ2-5; D is unresolved. The germline V gene has CDR1 SGHVS and CDR2 FQNEAQ. V was shortened by 0 bases and J by 1 base, with 6 bases between the two germline ends. The CDR3 runs 14 residues. CDR3 in amino acids: CASSLAHPQETQYF. CDR3 DNA: TGTGCCAGCAGCTTAGCTCACCCCCAAGAGACCCAGTACTTC. Based on the CDR3 plus reference TRBV7-8 and TRBJ2-5, the full variable domain is GAGVSQSPRYKVAKRGQDVALRCDPISGHVSLFWYQQALGQGPEFLTYFQNEAQLDKSGLPSDRFFAERPEGSVSTLKIQRTQQEDSAVYLCASSLAHPQETQYFGPGTRLLVL.

The chain has TRBV27 and TRBJ2-2, with TRBD1 matching 7 bases. The V gene's germline CDR1 is MNHEY and CDR2 SMNVEV (reference sequence). The V gene end was trimmed by 5 bases and the J gene end by 5 bases; junction bases not matched to a gene: 8. This CDR3 has 15 amino acids. The CDR3 spells CASSNGQVLTGELFF. In nucleotides, the CDR3 is TGTGCCAGCAGTAACGGACAGGTCTTGACCGGGGAGCTGTTTTTT.

The chain employs TRBV29-1 and TRBJ2-5; D could derive from TRBD1 or TRBD2 (5 bases each). The CDR3 has 15 amino acids. Trimming shortened V by 3 bases and J by 2 bases, and 16 bases separated the two germline ends. CDR1 SQVTM and CDR2 ANQGSEA come from the germline V gene. The CDR3 nucleotides are TGCAGCGTTGAGTTCCCGGGACGAAAGCAAGAGACCCAGTACTTC. It codes for CSVEFPGRKQETQYF.